This TCR beta chain was retrieved from a study of blood T cell repertoires in COVID-19. Study summary: Donors in the United States, Italy and Spain gave samples during acute or convalescent COVID-19. T cells, B-cell-depleted T cells, or PBMCs provided the cDNA or gDNA that served as material.

In the original workflow: The authors estimated nucleated cell counts from reference gene primer amplification. TCRdb's table, derived via immunoSEQ multiplex PCR, lists solely in-frame clones and lacks some. For V, J and clone size, that table is used; D and trimming come from the DNA. The table lists 35,000 to 40,000 clones, more than 70% of them singletons. The CDR3 is 15 amino acids. The germline V gene has CDR1 MNHNS and CDR2 SASEGT. The germline V and J ends were trimmed by 3 bases and 3 bases, with 12 bases remaining between them. The chain uses TRBV6-1 and TRBJ1-3; D remains unclear. The sample comprised peripheral blood. This sequence originates from a man aged 65 to 79 with active COVID-19. The chain's CDR3 is CASSEREWYGNTIYF. The CDR3 DNA follows: TGTGCCAGCAGTGAGCGGGAATGGTATGGAAACACCATATATTTT.